The 24 T cell receptor beta chains presented below share a single source sample, sequenced in a study of Graves' ophthalmopathy and Graves' hyperthyroidism. Amplification from RNA transcripts yielded the TCR beta CDR3 regions. First-round RT-PCR employed HTBI primers, with a second-round multiplex PCR after it. MiXCR, run by TCRdb on the multiplex PCR reads, gives a single entry per CDR3 protein. The table has roughly 610,000 distinct CDR3 sequences, 22% seen once. The source material was peripheral blood. All receptors derive from a woman aged 18-29 years with stable Graves' hyperthyroidism. Some clones in this sample may be carry-over from other donors' samples.

This clonotype was counted at least ten times. This chain uses TRBV6-1 with TRBJ2-5, with 11 bases that match TRBD2. V shed 7 bases and J 7 bases; nucleotides not matched to a gene: 17. The CDR3 length is 17 residues. Germline V gene lookup returns CDR1 MNHNS and CDR2 SASEGT. The CDR3 sequence: CASTRFSGGAGGGTQYF. In DNA form, the CDR3 reads TGTGCCAGCACGAGGTTTAGCGGGGGGGCGGGAGGAGGGACCCAGTACTTC.

This clonotype was observed a few times. V usage is TRBV12-3 or TRBV12-4 and J usage is TRBJ2-5; D is uncertain. V was cut by 3 bases and J by 5 bases, with 10 bases left in between. The CDR3 loop spans 13 amino acids. The CDR3, as DNA: TGTGCCAGCAGTTTGAACCCCGGGGAGACCCAGTACTTC. Its translation: CASSLNPGETQYF.

This clonotype was seen at least ten times. This chain connects TRBV18 to TRBJ1-2, with D unclear. V lost 5 bases and J lost 0, with 13 bases in between. CDR1 KGHSH and CDR2 LQKENI come from the germline V gene. This CDR3 contains 15 residues. The CDR3 spells CASSSFSTANYGYTF. CDR3 sequence (DNA): TGTGCCAGCTCATCCTTTAGTACAGCTAACTATGGCTACACCTTC. The variable domain in full, with the rest retrieved from reference TRBV18 and TRBJ1-2, is NAGVMQNPRHLVRRRGQEARLRCSPMKGHSHVYWYRQLPEEGLKFMVYLQKENIIDESGMPKERFSAEFPKEGPSILRIQQVVRGDSAAYFCASSSFSTANYGYTFGSGTRLTVV.

A note on this clonotype: This may arise from a read error, as a much more abundant clone is one base away. The chain employs TRBV30 and TRBJ2-5; 12 bases map to TRBD2. This CDR3 has 15 residues. Germline loops: CDR1 GTSNPN, CDR2 SVGIG (reference sequence). CDR3 residues: CAWSWTSGNQETKYF. The CDR3 DNA is TGTGCCTGGAGTTGGACTAGCGGGAACCAAGAGACCAAGTACTTC.

This clonotype was detected ten times or more. This chain connects TRBV7-9 to TRBJ2-5, with 11 bases fitting TRBD2. The CDR3 contains 15 residues. CDR1 and CDR2 (germline): SEHNR, FQNEAQ (reference sequence). V was pared by 1 base and J by 5 bases, with 3 bases of the junction left unmatched. DNA for the CDR3: TGTGCCAGCAGCTTAGGACTAGCGGGATGGGAGACCCAGTACTTC. Its translation: CASSLGLAGWETQYF.

The rearrangement joins TRBV29-1 to TRBJ2-5; 9 bases are a match to TRBD2. Losses at the gene ends were 4 bases for V and 5 bases for J; bases not matched to a gene: 11. The CDR3 totals 15 residues. Germline values: CDR1 SQVTM, CDR2 ANQGSEA. CDR3 protein: CSVGISGSYWETQYF. CDR3 sequence (DNA): TGCAGCGTTGGGATTAGCGGGAGCTACTGGGAGACCCAGTACTTC.

In this sample, this clonotype turned up many times. The chain uses TRBV6-1 and TRBJ2-7; possible D gene TRBD1, 6 bases. Germline V CDR1 and CDR2: MNHNS, SASEGT. Trimming removed 1 base from V and 7 bases from J, with 14 bases in between. The CDR3 is 14 amino acids. CDR3 protein: CASSEDEARGEQYF. For the CDR3, the DNA is TGTGCCAGCAGTGAAGATGAAGCGAGGGGGGAGCAGTACTTC.

This clonotype appeared many times. The junction does not match germline at one end; this may be a read error. The CDR3 loop reads CSVEGGFTGDLNF. CDR3 nucleotides: TGCAGCGTTGAGGGGGGGTTCACAGGGGACCTTAACTTC. V usage is TRBV29-1 and J usage is TRBJ2-7, with D perhaps being TRBD1 or TRBD2 (7 bases each). Per the germline V gene, CDR1 is SQVTM and CDR2 is ANQGSEA. The CDR3 covers 13 residues.

The chain has TRBV20-1 and TRBJ1-6, with a weak D call TRBD1 (5 bases). V was clipped by 3 bases and J by 14 bases, with 11 bases between them. The germline V gene has CDR1 DFQATT and CDR2 SNEGSKA (reference sequence). The CDR3 has 11 amino acids. The CDR3 coding sequence is TGCAGTGCTAGGTCAGGGTCTTCCCTCCACTTT. Protein: CSARSGSSLHF.

This clonotype was seen ten or more times. In DNA, the CDR3 is TGTGCCACCAGTGATTTTACTAGCGGGGGGGACAGCTCACAAGAGACCCAGTACTTC. Amino acids: CATSDFTSGGDSSQETQYF. The chain is built from TRBV24-1 and TRBJ2-5; 13 bases match TRBD2. This CDR3 has 19 amino acids. Trimming cost V 1 base and J 2 bases; bases outside gene matches: 9. Per germline, CDR1 KGHDR and CDR2 SFDVKD.

This clonotype was counted ten times or more. The CDR3 sequence is CASRPLGATSGGPYTGELFF. CDR3 bases: TGTGCCAGCAGACCTCTAGGGGCGACTAGCGGGGGCCCCTACACCGGGGAGCTGTTTTTT. This chain uses TRBV6-2 or TRBV6-3 with TRBJ2-2, with TRBD2 matching over 12 bases. Germline V gene lookup returns CDR1 MNHEY and CDR2 SVGEGT. V lost 6 bases, J lost 3 bases, and 17 bases stayed unmatched. The CDR3 runs to 20 residues.

This clonotype was seen many times. This chain uses TRBV30 with TRBJ1-5; weak D call: TRBD1 (6 bases). Germline V gene lookup returns CDR1 GTSNPN and CDR2 SVGIG (reference sequence). The ends were cut back, 4 bases at V and 6 bases at J, with 13 bases in the middle. The CDR3 contains 13 residues. The CDR3 reads CAWNGGGGQPQHF. The CDR3 region has the DNA TGTGCCTGGAATGGTGGGGGCGGTCAGCCCCAGCATTTT.

The chain couples TRBV24-1 to TRBJ1-1, with a weak D call TRBD1 (5 bases). V was shortened by 3 bases and J by 8 bases, with 9 bases between the two germline ends. The CDR3 is 12 amino acids. Germline CDR1 is KGHDR and CDR2 is SFDVKD. The CDR3 coding sequence is TGTGCCACCAGTGATACCAGGGAGGAAGCTTTCTTT. Its translation: CATSDTREEAFF.

This clonotype appeared many times. The chain recombines TRBV2 with TRBJ2-7; the D is unclear. The CDR3 is made up of 13 amino acids. Trimming stripped 0 bases from V and 4 bases from J, with 7 bases between. CDR1 is SNHLY and CDR2 is FYNNEI in the germline V gene. The DNA of the CDR3 is TGTGCCAGCAGTGAAGCTATGAGGTACGAGCAGTACTTC. Encoded protein: CASSEAMRYEQYF.

This clonotype was seen ten or more times. This chain connects TRBV6-1 to TRBJ1-5, with no clear D. Trimming shortened V by 1 base and J by 3 bases, and 7 bases separated the two germline ends. CDR3 length: 14 amino acids. CDR1 is MNHNS, CDR2 SASEGT, per germline. CDR3: CASSEGFANQPQHF. CDR3 DNA sequence: TGTGCCAGCAGTGAAGGGTTTGCCAATCAGCCCCAGCATTTT.

Ten or more counts support this clonotype. The chain recombines TRBV2 with TRBJ2-7; D gene unclear. Germline V gives CDR1 SNHLY, CDR2 FYNNEI. The CDR3 contains 14 residues. V was cut by 3 bases and J by 6 bases, with 15 bases left in between. The CDR3 reads CASSDLIGGVEQYF. CDR3 coding DNA: TGTGCCAGCAGTGACTTGATCGGTGGAGTCGAGCAGTACTTC. Supplemented by reference TRBV2 and TRBJ2-7, the full variable domain reads EPEVTQTPSHQVTQMGQEVILRCVPISNHLYFYWYRQILGQKVEFLVSFYNNEISEKSEIFDDQFSVERPDGSNFTLKIRSTKLEDSAMYFCASSDLIGGVEQYFGPGTRLTVT.

This clonotype appeared many times. The chain has TRBV7-9 and TRBJ2-4; tentatively, D is TRBD1 (6 bases). The CDR3 has 13 residues. Germline V gives CDR1 SEHNR, CDR2 FQNEAQ (reference sequence). V was shortened by 5 bases and J by 3 bases, with 8 bases between the two germline ends. CDR3 protein: CASSTDSKNIQYF. CDR3 nucleotides: TGTGCCAGCAGCACGGACAGCAAAAACATTCAGTACTTC.

This clonotype was observed many times. The gene calls are TRBV20-1 and TRBJ2-5, with 8 bases lining up with TRBD2. The CDR3 loop spans 15 amino acids. Trimming took 0 bases from V and 1 from J; bases not matched to a gene: 4. Germline CDR1 reads DFQATT; CDR2 reads SNEGSKA (reference sequence). The CDR3 region has the DNA TGCAGTGCTAGAGAGGGGACTAGGCCCCAAGAGACCCAGTACTTC. Translating gives CSAREGTRPQETQYF.

The genes are TRBV10-3 and TRBJ2-7, with a weak D call TRBD2 (5 bases). Trimming shortened V by 9 bases and J by 7 bases, and 22 bases separated the two germline ends. There are 14 residues in the CDR3. Germline lookup yields CDR1 ENHRY and CDR2 SYGVKD. CDR3 loop: CAIGSGILAGEQYF. In nucleotides, the CDR3 is TGTGCCATTGGATCCGGGATCCTAGCCGGGGAGCAGTACTTC.

This clonotype has ten or more counts. The J gene is TRBJ2-7, the V gene TRBV5-6; possibly TRBD1 or TRBD2 for D (5 bases each). V lost 3 bases to trimming and J lost 0 bases, with 16 bases between them. Germline V lookup: CDR1 SGHDT, CDR2 YYEEEE. The CDR3 runs 16 residues. CDR3 sequence reads: CASSSPRDRISYEQYF. CDR3 sequence (DNA): TGTGCCAGCAGCTCCCCCCGGGACCGCATCTCCTACGAGCAGTACTTC.

This clonotype was recorded at least ten times. The chain employs TRBV12-3 or TRBV12-4 and TRBJ1-1, with 8 bases lining up with TRBD1. The J segment lost 3 bases and the V segment lost 5 bases, leaving 5 bases of the junction unmatched. CDR3 length equals 14 residues. The CDR3 loop is CASSQQGEDTEAFF. The CDR3 DNA follows: TGTGCCAGCAGTCAACAGGGGGAGGACACTGAAGCTTTCTTT.

This clonotype was seen at least ten times. The rearrangement uses TRBV12-3 or TRBV12-4 and TRBJ1-2; D is ambiguous. The CDR3 is 15 residues long. V shed 4 bases and J shed 0 bases, with 12 bases lying between them. In nucleotides, the CDR3 is TGTGCCAGCAGTTCCACCCCCCAGACTAACTATGGCTACACCTTC. Residues: CASSSTPQTNYGYTF.

There are a few counts of this clonotype. This chain uses TRBV6-1 with TRBJ2-5; TRBD2 agrees at 7 bases. The germline gives CDR1 MNHNS, CDR2 SASEGT. This CDR3 has 14 amino acids. Trimming cost V 6 bases and J 2 bases; bases outside gene matches: 6. The CDR3 nucleotides are TGTGCCAGCAGACAGAGCGGGGTTCAAGAGACCCAGTACTTC. This gives the protein CASRQSGVQETQYF.

This clonotype was detected ten times or more. This chain joins TRBV6-1 and TRBJ2-7; 10 nucleotides agree with TRBD2. After removal of 10 bases from V and 5 bases from J, the junction contained 11 bases not matched to a gene. The germline CDR1 and CDR2 sequences are MNHNS and SASEGT. The CDR3 contains 14 residues. CDR3: CATEKAGGPDEQYF. CDR3 in DNA: TGTGCCACAGAAAAAGCGGGAGGGCCCGACGAGCAGTACTTC.